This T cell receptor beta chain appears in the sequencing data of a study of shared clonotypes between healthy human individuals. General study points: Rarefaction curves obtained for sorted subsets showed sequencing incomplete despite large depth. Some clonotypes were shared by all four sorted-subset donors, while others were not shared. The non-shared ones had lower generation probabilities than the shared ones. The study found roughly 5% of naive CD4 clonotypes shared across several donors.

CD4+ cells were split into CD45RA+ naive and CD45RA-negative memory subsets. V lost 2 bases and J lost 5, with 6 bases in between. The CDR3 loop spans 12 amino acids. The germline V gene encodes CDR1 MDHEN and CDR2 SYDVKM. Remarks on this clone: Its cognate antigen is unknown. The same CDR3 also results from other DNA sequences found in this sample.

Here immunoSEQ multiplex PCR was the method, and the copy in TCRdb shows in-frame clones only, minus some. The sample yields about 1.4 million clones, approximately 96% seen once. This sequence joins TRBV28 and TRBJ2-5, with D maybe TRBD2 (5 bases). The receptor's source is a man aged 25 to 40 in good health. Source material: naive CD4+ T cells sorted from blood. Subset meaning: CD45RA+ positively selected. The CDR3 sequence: CASSLEGETQYF. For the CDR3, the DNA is TGTGCCAGCAGTTTAGAGGGTGAGACCCAGTACTTC.